A single sample is the source of the 6 T cell receptor beta chains below, sequenced in a study of shared clonotypes between healthy human individuals. Clones were read by immunoSEQ multiplex PCR, and TCRdb kept only the in-frame ones, dropping some. Among around 2.1 million clones listed, about 93% were seen once. Terminally differentiated effector memory CD45RA+ cells were left out of the naive CD8 fraction, which was CD45RO-negative and positively selected for CCR7. Sequenced material: naive CD8+ T cells from PBMCs. The receptors here all came from a young man in good health. Some clones in this sample may be carry-over from other donors' samples.

The chain links TRBV6-5 to TRBJ2-6; D not resolved. V lost 4 bases and J 1 base, leaving 5 bases between the germline ends. This CDR3 has 14 residues. Germline-derived CDR1 and CDR2 are MNHEY and SVGAGI. CDR3 amino acids: CASSFLSGANVLTF. CDR3 DNA sequence: TGTGCCAGCAGTTTTTTGTCTGGGGCCAACGTCCTGACTTTC.

This clone was seen a single time. The J gene is TRBJ2-7, the V gene TRBV11-1; D gene uncertain. The germline V gene has CDR1 SGHAT and CDR2 FQDESV (reference sequence). CDR3 length: 13 residues. V was clipped by 2 bases and J by 4 bases, with 9 bases between them. CDR3 sequence: CASSLLGGYEQYF. CDR3 coding DNA: TGTGCCAGCAGCTTATTGGGCGGATACGAGCAGTACTTC.

This clone was seen a few times. The CDR3 sequence: CASSLGQSPQHF. The CDR3 nucleotides read TGTGCCAGCAGCTTAGGCCAATCGCCCCAGCATTTT. This rearrangement joins TRBV7-9 to TRBJ1-5; D is ambiguous. The CDR3 loop spans 12 amino acids. V lost 1 base to trimming and J lost 9 bases, with 7 bases between them. Germline CDR1 SEHNR, CDR2 FQNEAQ (reference sequence).

The chain has TRBV7-2 and TRBJ2-1; 14 bases map to TRBD2. CDR1 and CDR2 (germline): SGHTA, FQGNSA. The CDR3 extends over 19 amino acids. V dropped 5 bases and J dropped 8; count of bases not matched to a gene: 17. The CDR3 nucleotides are TGTGCCAGCAGCCCCGGGACTAGCGGGAGTCTCGGTCCGTCCTATGAGCAGTTCTTC. It is translated as CASSPGTSGSLGPSYEQFF.

In DNA form, the CDR3 reads TGTGCCAGTAGTAATAGGGCTATCCAGGATACGCAGTATTTT. Encoded protein: CASSNRAIQDTQYF. The chain combines TRBV19 with TRBJ2-3; D not resolved. The CDR3 totals 14 residues. With 4 bases removed from V and 6 bases from J, the gap between germline ends came to 14 bases. Germline CDR1 is LNHDA and CDR2 is SQIVND (reference sequence).

The chain combines TRBV27 with TRBJ1-2; 8 bases map to TRBD1. The V segment lost 5 bases and the J segment 2 bases; nucleotides outside the gene matches: 4. This CDR3 has 14 amino acids. Germline loops: CDR1 MNHEY, CDR2 SMNVEV (reference sequence). DNA for the CDR3: TGTGCCAGCAGTGAAACAGGGGGAAACTATGGCTACACCTTC. Translation: CASSETGGNYGYTF.